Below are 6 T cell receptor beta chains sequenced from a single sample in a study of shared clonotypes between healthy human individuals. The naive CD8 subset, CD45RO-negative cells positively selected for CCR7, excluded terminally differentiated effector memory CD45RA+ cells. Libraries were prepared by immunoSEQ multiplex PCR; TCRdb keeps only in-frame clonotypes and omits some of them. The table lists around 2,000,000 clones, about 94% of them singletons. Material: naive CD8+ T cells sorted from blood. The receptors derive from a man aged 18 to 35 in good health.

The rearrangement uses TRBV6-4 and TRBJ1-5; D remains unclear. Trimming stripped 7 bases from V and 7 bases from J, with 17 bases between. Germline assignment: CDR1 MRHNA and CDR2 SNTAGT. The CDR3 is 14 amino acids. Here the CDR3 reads CASTDPASAQPQHF. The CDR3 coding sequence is TGTGCCAGCACAGACCCGGCTAGTGCGCAGCCCCAGCATTTT.

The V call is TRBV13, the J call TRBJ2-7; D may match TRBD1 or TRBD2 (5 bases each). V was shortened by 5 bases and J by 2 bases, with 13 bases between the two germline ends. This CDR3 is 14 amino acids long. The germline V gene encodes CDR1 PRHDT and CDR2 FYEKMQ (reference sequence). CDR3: CASSPRGLAYEQYF. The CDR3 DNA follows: TGTGCCAGCAGCCCTCGGGGCCTAGCCTACGAGCAGTACTTC.

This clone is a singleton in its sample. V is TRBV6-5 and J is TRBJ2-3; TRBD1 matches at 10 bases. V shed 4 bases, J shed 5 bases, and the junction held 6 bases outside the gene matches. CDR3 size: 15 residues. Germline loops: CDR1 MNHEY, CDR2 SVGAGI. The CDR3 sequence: CASSFPGQGIDTQYF. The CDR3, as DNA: TGTGCCAGCAGTTTCCCGGGACAGGGGATAGATACGCAGTATTTT.

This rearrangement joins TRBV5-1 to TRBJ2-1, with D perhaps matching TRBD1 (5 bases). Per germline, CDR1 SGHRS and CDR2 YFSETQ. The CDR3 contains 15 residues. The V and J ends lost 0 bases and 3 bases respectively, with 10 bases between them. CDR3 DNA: TGCGCCAGCAGCTTGGATGACAGCGACTACAATGAGCAGTTCTTC. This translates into CASSLDDSDYNEQFF. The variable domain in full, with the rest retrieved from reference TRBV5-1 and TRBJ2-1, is KAGVTQTPRYLIKTRGQQVTLSCSPISGHRSVSWYQQTPGQGLQFLFEYFSETQRNKGNFPGRFSGRQFSNSRSEMNVSTLELGDSALYLCASSLDDSDYNEQFFGPGTRLTVL.

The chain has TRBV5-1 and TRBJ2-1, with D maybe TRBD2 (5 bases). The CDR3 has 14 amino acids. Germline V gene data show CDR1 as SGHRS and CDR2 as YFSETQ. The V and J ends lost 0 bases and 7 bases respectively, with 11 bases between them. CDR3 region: CASSLDTRTNEQFF. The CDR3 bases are TGCGCCAGCAGCTTGGACACTAGAACGAATGAGCAGTTCTTC.

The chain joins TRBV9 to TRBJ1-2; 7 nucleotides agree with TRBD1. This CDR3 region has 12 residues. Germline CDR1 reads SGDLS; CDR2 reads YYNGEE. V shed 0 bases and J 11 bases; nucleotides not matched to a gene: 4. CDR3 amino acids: CASSVDTGVYTF. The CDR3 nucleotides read TGTGCCAGCAGCGTAGACACAGGGGTGTACACCTTC.